The rows below give T cell receptor beta chains drawn from one sample of a study of cytomegalovirus exposure and HLA in healthy donors. Profiling relied on immunoSEQ multiplex PCR, and the TCRdb table lists in-frame clones only, not all of them. The sample has roughly 200,000 clones; around nine tenths are singletons. The material sequenced was PBMCs. These receptors were obtained from a woman aged 25-40 years in good health and CMV-seronegative. Each CDR3 is given with its conserved first and last residue. The order of the fields is J gene, V gene, clone size, D gene, CDR3 protein, CDR3 DNA. A D gene is named only where the DNA matches it firmly. Some rows have no size entry. The others give once, few or many, or a class for an expanded clone.

>TRBJ2-1|TRBV29-1|-|-
CSVPIRGHTYNEQFF
TGCAGCGTGCCCATCAGGGGACACACCTACAATGAGCAGTTCTTC
>TRBJ2-1|TRBV29-1|-|TRBD2
CSAPKGRAPEQFF
TGCAGCGCTCCGAAGGGGAGGGCCCCCGAGCAGTTCTTC
>TRBJ2-1|TRBV6-5|-|TRBD2
CASSYIAGRPYNEQFF
TGTGCCAGCAGTTATATAGCGGGAAGGCCCTACAATGAGCAGTTCTTC
>TRBJ2-1|TRBV6-1|few|-
CASSPLSNEQFF
TGTGCCAGCAGTCCCCTTTCGAATGAGCAGTTCTTC
>TRBJ2-1|TRBV7-3|once|-
CATALGGESSYNEQFF
TGTGCCACCGCCTTGGGCGGGGAGAGCTCCTACAATGAGCAGTTCTTC
>TRBJ2-5|TRBV11-2|-|TRBD1
CASSSRTGVETQYF
TGTGCCAGCAGCTCCCGGACAGGGGTCGAGACCCAGTACTTC
>TRBJ1-5|TRBV6-1|-|-
CASSEGALSNQPQHF
TGTGCCAGCAGTGAGGGGGCTCTTAGCAATCAGCCCCAGCATTTT
>TRBJ2-3|TRBV28|-|-
CASSLLGGGHRGLVDTQYF
TGTGCCAGCAGTTTACTTGGAGGGGGGCACAGGGGATTAGTGGATACGCAGTATTTT
>TRBJ2-3|TRBV5-1|once|-
CASSLEAATDTQYF
TGCGCCAGCAGCTTAGAAGCGGCCACAGATACGCAGTATTTT
>TRBJ1-1|TRBV19|-|TRBD1
CASSEGQGMNTEAFF
TGTGCCAGTAGTGAGGGACAGGGCATGAACACTGAAGCTTTCTTT
>TRBJ2-4|TRBV2|-|-
CASLDVYNQYF
TGTGCCAGCCTAGACGTTTACAATCAGTACTTC
>TRBJ1-1|TRBV6-6|-|-
CASSPPFQLENTEAFF
TGTGCCAGCAGTCCCCCGTTCCAGCTAGAAAACACTGAAGCTTTCTTT
>TRBJ1-1|TRBV29-1|few|-
CSVARVLLNTEAFF
TGCAGCGTTGCCAGGGTGTTACTGAACACTGAAGCTTTCTTT
>TRBJ1-1|TRBV11-3|-|-
CASSSQGNTEAFF
TGTGCCAGCAGTTCCCAGGGGAACACTGAAGCTTTCTTT
>TRBJ2-5|TRBV28|once|TRBD2
CASSRPSGRGQETQYF
TGTGCCAGCAGCCGCCCCAGCGGGAGGGGTCAAGAGACCCAGTACTTC
>TRBJ2-7|TRBV19|once|TRBD1
CASSIVGRGSEQYF
TGTGCCAGTAGTATTGTAGGCAGGGGGAGCGAGCAGTACTTC
>TRBJ2-7|TRBV6-5|once|-
CASSYMGGLNYEQYF
TGTGCCAGCAGTTACATGGGGGGACTTAACTACGAGCAGTACTTC
>TRBJ1-1|TRBV7-9|-|-
CASSLAWATEAFF
TGTGCCAGCAGCTTAGCTTGGGCCACTGAAGCTTTCTTT
>TRBJ2-7|TRBV7-9|few|TRBD1
CASSAPGTGGHEQYF
TGTGCCAGCAGCGCACCCGGGACAGGGGGCCACGAGCAGTACTTC
>TRBJ1-2|TRBV29-1|-|-
CSAEGPVQSYTF
TGCAGCGCTGAAGGACCAGTACAGAGCTACACCTTC
>TRBJ2-7|TRBV7-9|-|-
CASSLVVKANYEQYF
TGTGCCAGCAGCTTAGTCGTAAAAGCCAACTACGAGCAGTACTTC
>TRBJ2-3|TRBV6-1|-|TRBD2
CASSEGLAGFTDTQYF
TGTGCCAGCAGTGAAGGACTAGCGGGATTCACAGATACGCAGTATTTT
>TRBJ1-1|TRBV18|-|-
CASSPTGLDTEAFF
TGTGCCAGCTCACCGACAGGTTTGGACACTGAAGCTTTCTTT
>TRBJ2-3|TRBV29-1|-|TRBD2
CSVDSSGADTQYF
TGCAGCGTTGACTCTAGCGGGGCAGATACGCAGTATTTT
>TRBJ1-2|TRBV27|-|-
CATLQRFSGGYYYGYTF
TGTGCCACCCTACAACGCTTTAGCGGGGGCTACTACTATGGCTACACCTTC
>TRBJ1-1|TRBV14|-|-
CASSPILLQLGLLNTEAFF
TGTGCCAGCAGCCCGATATTATTACAACTAGGACTTTTGAACACTGAAGCTTTCTTT
>TRBJ2-7|TRBV28|-|TRBD2
CASSLLAGGMFYEQYF
TGTGCCAGCAGTTTACTAGCGGGAGGGATGTTCTACGAGCAGTACTTC
>TRBJ2-3|TRBV6-1|-|-
CASSRDSVTQYF
TGTGCCAGCAGTAGAGACAGCGTAACGCAGTATTTT
>TRBJ2-1|TRBV5-1|-|-
CASILGREQFF
TGCGCCAGCATCCTAGGGAGAGAGCAGTTCTTC
>TRBJ2-5|TRBV28|-|TRBD2
CASTFGGEETQYF
TGTGCCAGCACTTTCGGGGGGGAAGAGACCCAGTACTTC
>TRBJ2-5|TRBV5-1|-|TRBD2
CASSNPGGETQYF
TGCGCCAGCAGTAACCCGGGAGGAGAGACCCAGTACTTC
>TRBJ2-7|TRBV5-1|-|TRBD2
CASSKTSADYEQYF
TGCGCCAGCAGCAAGACTAGCGCGGACTACGAGCAGTACTTC
>TRBJ1-1|TRBV19|-|TRBD1
CASSIRRGTGDTEAFF
TGTGCCAGTAGTATCAGACGTGGGACAGGGGACACTGAAGCTTTCTTT
>TRBJ2-7|TRBV5-3|-|-
CARSLPVGQSLYEQYF
TGTGCCAGAAGCTTGCCCGTGGGGCAGAGTTTATACGAGCAGTACTTC